The T cell receptor (beta chain) under discussion was sequenced for a study of cytomegalovirus exposure and HLA in healthy donors. Study information: Prior work identified about 120 million unique TCR beta sequences in roughly 190 million T cells.

PCR was performed using 60 Vbeta and 13 Jbeta primers. The protocol was immunoSEQ multiplex PCR, while the TCRdb copy is restricted to in-frame clones and leaves out a portion. This table has 130,000 or so clones, roughly four fifths appearing once. The sample was PBMCs. The origin of this receptor is a woman aged 40 to 55 in good health and CMV-seronegative.

This CDR3 is CASSLVKTGTGRVSGNTIYF. The CDR3 DNA is TGCGCCAGCAGCTTGGTAAAGACCGGGACAGGGCGCGTCTCTGGAAACACCATATATTTT. V gene TRBV5-1 combines with J gene TRBJ1-3; 9 bases align to TRBD1. The CDR3 runs 20 residues. CDR1 is SGHRS, CDR2 YFSETQ, per germline. V was pared by 0 bases and J by 0 bases, with 13 bases of the junction left unmatched.